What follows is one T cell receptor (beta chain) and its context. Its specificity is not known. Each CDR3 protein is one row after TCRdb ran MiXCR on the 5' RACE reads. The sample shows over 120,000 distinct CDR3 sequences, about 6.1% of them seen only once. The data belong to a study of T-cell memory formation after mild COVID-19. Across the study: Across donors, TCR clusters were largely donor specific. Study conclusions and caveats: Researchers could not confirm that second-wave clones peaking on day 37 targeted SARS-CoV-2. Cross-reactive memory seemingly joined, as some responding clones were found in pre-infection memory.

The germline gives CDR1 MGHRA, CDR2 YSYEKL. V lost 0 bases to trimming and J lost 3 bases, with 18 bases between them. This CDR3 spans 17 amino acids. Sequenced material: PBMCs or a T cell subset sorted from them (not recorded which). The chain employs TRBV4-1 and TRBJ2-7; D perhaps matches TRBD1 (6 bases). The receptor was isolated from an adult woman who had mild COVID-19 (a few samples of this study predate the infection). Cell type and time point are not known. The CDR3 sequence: CASSQDHPRGGNYEQYF. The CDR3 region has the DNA TGCGCCAGCAGCCAAGATCACCCACGAGGGGGAAACTACGAGCAGTACTTC.